The clone carrying this T cell receptor (beta chain) has more than one count but fewer than ten. What it binds is unknown. This specimen belongs to a study of Graves' ophthalmopathy and Graves' hyperthyroidism. The study, taken as a whole, reports: Blood also contained most of the expanded thyroid clonotypes above 0.001 frequency.

Losses at the gene ends were 4 bases for V and 0 bases for J; bases not matched to a gene: 5. CDR1 and CDR2 (germline): LGHDT, YNNKEL (reference sequence). This CDR3 has 15 amino acids. The diagnosis combined clinical symptoms, thyroxine, TRAb, thyroid ultrasound and orbital computed tomography scans. TCR beta CDR3 amplification used RNA transcripts. An opening RT-PCR round employed HTBI primers and preceded a second-round multiplex PCR. TCRdb reprocessed the multiplex PCR reads via MiXCR and lists one record per CDR3 protein. The sample holds about 550,000 distinct CDR3 sequences, just under 40% seen once.

This chain connects TRBV3-1 to TRBJ1-2; the match to TRBD1 covers 7 bases. This TCR was sampled from an adult man with Graves' hyperthyroidism. Input material: peripheral blood or thyroid tissue (not recorded which). Here the CDR3 reads CASSLGQASNYGYTF. CDR3 DNA: TGTGCCAGCAGCCTCGGACAGGCCTCTAACTATGGCTACACCTTC.